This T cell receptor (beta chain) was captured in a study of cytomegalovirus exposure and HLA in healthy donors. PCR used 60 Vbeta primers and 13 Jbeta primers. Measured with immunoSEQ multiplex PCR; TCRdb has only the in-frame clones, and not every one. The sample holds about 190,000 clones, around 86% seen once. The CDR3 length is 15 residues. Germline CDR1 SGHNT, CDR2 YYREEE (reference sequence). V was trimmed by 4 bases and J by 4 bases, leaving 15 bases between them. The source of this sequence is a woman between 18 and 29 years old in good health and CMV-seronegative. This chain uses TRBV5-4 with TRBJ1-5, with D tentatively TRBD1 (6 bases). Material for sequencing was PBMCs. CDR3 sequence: CASSRDGGPNQPQHF. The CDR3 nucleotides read TGTGCCAGCAGCCGGGACGGGGGGCCTAATCAGCCCCAGCATTTT.